Listed below are T cell receptor beta chains from one sample, sequenced in a study of cytomegalovirus exposure and HLA in healthy donors. Assay used: immunoSEQ multiplex PCR; TCRdb lists only in-frame clones, some missing. The table has 95,000 to 150,000 clones, 70% to 90% seen once; the top ten hold under 2%. Sequences were obtained from PBMCs. Receptors were obtained from a woman between 18 and 29 years old in good health and CMV-seronegative. Both conserved end residues are part of each CDR3. Each record gives: J gene, D gene, V gene, clone size, CDR3 protein, CDR3 DNA. D genes are given only for firm matches. Size is omitted from some rows. Given values are once, few, many or a class for expanded clones.

TRBJ1-4	.	TRBV12-5	.	CASGLVRHLVGGRNEKLFF	TGTGCTAGTGGTTTGGTAAGGCACCTAGTGGGAGGACGTAATGAAAAACTGTTTTTT
TRBJ2-1	TRBD2	TRBV10-2	.	CASKSGGAHEQFF	TGCGCCAGCAAGAGCGGGGGGGCCCATGAGCAGTTCTTC
TRBJ2-7	TRBD1	TRBV2	.	CASSVETGPYEQYF	TGTGCCAGCAGTGTCGAGACAGGGCCCTACGAGCAGTACTTC
TRBJ1-1	TRBD1	TRBV6-6	many	CASSGQGRTTEAFF	TGTGCCAGCAGTGGACAGGGCCGGACCACTGAAGCTTTCTTT
TRBJ1-2	.	TRBV27	.	CASSTQGYDYGYTF	TGTGCCAGCAGTACACAGGGCTACGACTATGGCTACACCTTC
TRBJ2-7	TRBD2	TRBV11-2	.	CASSPGGSNYEQYF	TGTGCCAGCAGCCCCGGGGGGAGCAACTACGAGCAGTACTTC
TRBJ2-3	TRBD2	TRBV30	.	CAWGTGGPTDTQYF	TGTGCCTGGGGGACGGGGGGGCCAACAGATACGCAGTATTTT
TRBJ2-7	TRBD1	TRBV11-2	.	CASSLPGTGAYEQYF	TGTGCCAGCAGCTTACCTGGGACAGGGGCCTACGAGCAGTACTTC
TRBJ1-1	.	TRBV19	.	CASSIRGGEAFF	TGTGCCAGTAGTATTCGGGGTGGTGAAGCTTTCTTT
TRBJ1-5	.	TRBV25-1	.	CASRGGTGNQPQHF	TGTGCCAGCAGGGGGGGGACCGGCAATCAGCCCCAGCATTTT
TRBJ2-7	TRBD2	TRBV9	.	CASSEGTSRSGTYEQYF	TGTGCCAGCAGCGAGGGGACTAGCCGAAGTGGAACCTACGAGCAGTACTTC
TRBJ2-5	.	TRBV9	.	CASSAGAAEETQYF	TGTGCCAGCAGCGCAGGAGCAGCGGAGGAGACCCAGTACTTC
TRBJ1-3	.	TRBV2	.	CASSKRVSGNTIYF	TGTGCCAGCAGTAAGCGAGTCTCTGGAAACACCATATATTTT
TRBJ1-6	.	TRBV19	.	CASRPQGSSNSPLHF	TGTGCCAGTAGGCCCCAGGGCTCCTCCAATTCACCCCTCCACTTT
TRBJ2-7	TRBD2	TRBV10-2	.	CASTGSGGSYEQYF	TGCGCCAGCACTGGGAGCGGGGGCTCCTACGAGCAGTACTTC
TRBJ2-1	TRBD2	TRBV6-6	once	CASSEPSGRVAEQFF	TGTGCCAGCAGCGAACCTAGCGGGAGGGTGGCTGAGCAGTTCTTC
TRBJ1-1	.	TRBV7-6	.	CASSSRRTEAFF	TGTGCCAGCAGCTCCCGCCGGACTGAAGCTTTCTTT
TRBJ1-1	TRBD1	TRBV5-6	.	CASSLGTANTEAFF	TGTGCCAGCAGCCTCGGGACAGCCAACACTGAAGCTTTCTTT
TRBJ1-6	TRBD1	TRBV27	few	CASSGSGQGRSSPLHF	TGTGCCAGCAGTGGATCGGGACAGGGGAGGAGTTCACCCCTCCACTTT
TRBJ2-1	TRBD2	TRBV28	.	CASSFSGLAYNEQFF	TGTGCCAGCAGTTTCTCTGGACTAGCGTACAATGAGCAGTTCTTC
TRBJ1-5	.	TRBV7-8	.	CASSKTGYGNQPQHF	TGTGCCAGCAGCAAAACAGGGTATGGCAATCAGCCCCAGCATTTT
TRBJ1-5	TRBD1	TRBV6-1	once	CASRAGTALDQPQHF	TGTGCCAGCAGAGCCGGGACAGCCTTAGATCAGCCCCAGCATTTT